The 4 T cell receptor beta chains listed next were all sequenced from one sample in a study of blood T cell repertoires in COVID-19. The assay was immunoSEQ multiplex PCR, and TCRdb's table has in-frame clones only and misses some. The repertoire holds approximately 360,000 clones, with roughly four fifths as singletons. Material for sequencing was PBMCs or T cells enriched from blood (not recorded which). All receptors derive from a woman aged 50 to 60 who had recovered from COVID-19.

This chain connects TRBV18 to TRBJ1-1; D ambiguous. Trimming cost V 4 bases and J 7 bases, with 10 bases left between them. The length of the CDR3 is 12 residues. Germline V gives CDR1 KGHSH, CDR2 LQKENI. This CDR3 reads CASSLGRDEAFF. In DNA form, the CDR3 reads TGTGCCAGCTCACTGGGGAGGGATGAAGCTTTCTTT.

V and J are TRBV12-5 and TRBJ2-3; 7 bases align to TRBD1. The CDR3 runs 15 residues. Germline trimming cut 5 bases from V and 2 bases from J; bases unmatched to any gene: 7. CDR1 is LGHNT and CDR2 is FRNRAP in the germline V gene. This chain's CDR3 is CASGAGGRFTDTQYF. CDR3 nucleotide sequence: TGTGCTAGTGGTGCAGGGGGACGGTTCACAGATACGCAGTATTTT.

This chain uses TRBV4-2 with TRBJ2-5; tentatively, D is TRBD2 (7 bases). The ends were cut back, 1 base at V and 5 bases at J, with 14 bases in the middle. The CDR3 sequence is 15 residues long. The germline gives CDR1 LGHNA, CDR2 YNFKEQ. The CDR3 DNA reads TGTGCCAGCAGCCAAGGGCGGGGGCCCGCGGAGACCCAGTACTTC. Amino acids: CASSQGRGPAETQYF.

The J gene is TRBJ2-1, the V gene TRBV5-1; 9 bases map to TRBD2. The CDR3 spans 16 residues. J gave up 6 bases and V 4 bases, and 11 bases lay outside the gene matches. Looked up from germline, CDR1 is SGHRS and CDR2 is YFSETQ. CDR3 sequence: CASSGAVTSGTNEQFF. CDR3 bases: TGCGCCAGCAGCGGTGCAGTGACTAGCGGCACCAATGAGCAGTTCTTC.